This section outlines one TCR beta chain sequence together with its context. The sample is drawn from a study of high-grade serous ovarian cancer treatment subgroups. CDR3 size: 19 residues. V lost 2 bases, J lost 0 bases, and 17 bases lay in between. Germline CDR1 SNHLY, CDR2 FYNNEI. Method: immunoSEQ multiplex PCR; TCRdb's copy keeps in-frame clones and lacks some. In the table there are some 3,100 clones, roughly 65% of which are singletons. The tumor samples were collected prior to definitive surgery or chemotherapy. The source material was tumor tissue. The sequence derives from a human donor with high-grade serous ovarian cancer. The rearrangement uses TRBV2 and TRBJ2-6; no definite D call. The CDR3, as DNA: TGTGCCAGCAGTGAAAGCTGGGCAGGCCGATACTCTGGGGCCAACGTCCTGACTTTC. Its protein is CASSESWAGRYSGANVLTF.